One T cell receptor beta chain is described in this entry. As yet, its antigen is unknown. Every donor was a healthy person donating bone marrow. Germline V gene data show CDR1 as SGHVS and CDR2 as FNYEAQ. The V end lost 4 bases, the J end lost 7 bases, and 8 bases lay between the germline ends. The CDR3 covers 12 residues. Use of 60 Vbeta and 13 Jbeta primers characterized the PCR. Here immunoSEQ multiplex PCR was the method, and the copy in TCRdb shows in-frame clones only, minus some. Its table lists tens of thousands of clones. The sample is drawn from a study of cytomegalovirus exposure and HLA in healthy donors. Looking at the study overall: When 350 to 400 donors were genotyped, about 86% of them were found to fall in the Caucasian-associated ancestry cluster.

Study results and limitations: In a later analysis, DRB1 alleles had the most associated TCRs; HLA-C alleles the fewest. In all likelihood, a cluster of highly shared sequence variants was a sequencing artifact.

The sequenced sample consisted of PBMCs. The rearrangement uses TRBV7-6 and TRBJ2-1; weak D call: TRBD1 (5 bases). The sequence was collected from a man aged 45 to 65 in good health and CMV-seronegative. CDR3: CASSSQGNEQFF. The CDR3 DNA reads as TGTGCCAGCAGCTCTCAGGGTAATGAGCAGTTCTTC.